These T cell receptor beta chains were read from a single sample in a study of early T cells in non-severe SARS-CoV-2 infection. TCRdb itself ran the 5' RACE reads through MiXCR, one entry per CDR3 protein. This sample yields 50,000 or so distinct CDR3 sequences, of which approximately 12% are seen a single time; over 7.5% belongs to the top ten. The sequenced material came from whole blood. The receptors come from an adult who was a healthcare worker with PCR-confirmed SARS-CoV-2 infection or an uninfected control (not recorded which). The CDR3 runs from the conserved cysteine through the conserved F or W. D genes are given only for firm matches. Clone size is stated in some rows and not others, as once, few, many or a class when expanded.

V gene: TRBV5-1
clone size: NA
J gene: TRBJ2-3
D gene: TRBD2
CDR3 DNA: TGCGCCAGCAGCTTGGGGGAGGGAACAGATACGCAGTATTTT
CDR3 protein: CASSLGEGTDTQYF

V gene: TRBV7-9
clone size: NA
J gene: TRBJ2-6
D gene: NA
CDR3 DNA: TGTGCCAGCAGCCCCTATGGCCGGGATGGGGCCAACGTCCTGACTTTC
CDR3 protein: CASSPYGRDGANVLTF

V gene: TRBV5-5
clone size: NA
J gene: TRBJ2-7
D gene: NA
CDR3 DNA: TGTGCCAGCAGCTTGGTTAACCGAGGTCCCTACGAGCAGTACTTC
CDR3 protein: CASSLVNRGPYEQYF

V gene: TRBV25-1
clone size: few
J gene: TRBJ2-1
D gene: NA
CDR3 DNA: TGTGCCAGCAGTGAATGGGAGGGGGGGCGATACAATGAGCAGTTCTTC
CDR3 protein: CASSEWEGGRYNEQFF

V gene: TRBV20-1
clone size: NA
J gene: TRBJ2-5
D gene: NA
CDR3 DNA: TGCAGTGCTCGGACGGACCAAGAGACCCAGTACTTC
CDR3 protein: CSARTDQETQYF

V gene: TRBV7-9
clone size: many
J gene: TRBJ2-7
D gene: TRBD1
CDR3 DNA: TGTGCCAGCAGCGACCAAGACAGGGATAAAAACTACGAGCAGTACTTC
CDR3 protein: CASSDQDRDKNYEQYF

V gene: TRBV7-6
clone size: NA
J gene: TRBJ2-1
D gene: NA
CDR3 DNA: TGTGCCAGCAGCCCCACCCGGCTGAATGAGCAGTTCTTC
CDR3 protein: CASSPTRLNEQFF

V gene: TRBV13
clone size: NA
J gene: TRBJ2-7
D gene: NA
CDR3 DNA: TGTGCCAGCAGCGTTGGAGGTTTCGAGGAGCAGTACTTC
CDR3 protein: CASSVGGFEEQYF

V gene: TRBV11-2
clone size: few
J gene: TRBJ2-7
D gene: NA
CDR3 DNA: TGTGCCAGCAGCTTAGGACCGCAAGAGCAGTACTTC
CDR3 protein: CASSLGPQEQYF

V gene: TRBV27
clone size: few
J gene: TRBJ2-3
D gene: NA
CDR3 DNA: TGTGCCAGCAGGAGACGGACAGATACGCAGTATTTT
CDR3 protein: CASRRRTDTQYF

V gene: TRBV2
clone size: few
J gene: TRBJ1-2
D gene: NA
CDR3 DNA: TGTGCCAGCAGCCGACGGTCACCCTCTAACTATGGCTACACCTTC
CDR3 protein: CASSRRSPSNYGYTF

V gene: TRBV7-8
clone size: NA
J gene: TRBJ1-4
D gene: TRBD1
CDR3 DNA: TGTGCCAGCAGCTACGACAGGGAGGGTTGGGACGAAAAACTGTTTTTT
CDR3 protein: CASSYDREGWDEKLFF

V gene: TRBV3-1
clone size: many
J gene: TRBJ2-7
D gene: NA
CDR3 DNA: TGTGCCAGCAGCCAAGACAGGGGCTACGAGCAGTACTTC
CDR3 protein: CASSQDRGYEQYF

V gene: TRBV11-3
clone size: many
J gene: TRBJ1-2
D gene: NA
CDR3 DNA: TGTGCCAGCAGCTTAGGAGGGCCTTATGGCTACACCTTC
CDR3 protein: CASSLGGPYGYTF

V gene: TRBV29-1
clone size: few
J gene: TRBJ1-3
D gene: NA
CDR3 DNA: TGCAGCGTTGGCTCTGGAAACACCATATATTTT
CDR3 protein: CSVGSGNTIYF

V gene: TRBV20-1
clone size: NA
J gene: TRBJ2-7
D gene: NA
CDR3 DNA: TGCAGTGCTAGAGATGGGGGAGCTTATTCCTACGAGCAGTACTTC
CDR3 protein: CSARDGGAYSYEQYF

V gene: TRBV5-1
clone size: few
J gene: TRBJ2-1
D gene: TRBD2
CDR3 DNA: TGCGCCAGCAGCTTAACTAGCGGGGTATACAATGAGCAGTTCTTC
CDR3 protein: CASSLTSGVYNEQFF

V gene: TRBV24-1
clone size: NA
J gene: TRBJ2-1
D gene: NA
CDR3 DNA: TGTGCCACCAGTGATTTTAGGGACCGAAACAATGAGCAGTTCTTC
CDR3 protein: CATSDFRDRNNEQFF

V gene: TRBV20-1
clone size: many
J gene: TRBJ1-3
D gene: NA
CDR3 DNA: TGCAGTGCTAGTGTTCGGGGAGGCTCTGAAAACACCATATATTTT
CDR3 protein: CSASVRGGSENTIYF

V gene: TRBV4-2
clone size: many
J gene: TRBJ1-6
D gene: NA
CDR3 DNA: TGTGCCAGCAGCCAAGGGACAGATTCACCCCTCCACTTT
CDR3 protein: CASSQGTDSPLHF

V gene: TRBV11-3
clone size: many
J gene: TRBJ1-1
D gene: TRBD1
CDR3 DNA: TGTGCCAGCAGCTCCCGGGACAGGGGGCCCGGGACTGAAGCTTTCTTT
CDR3 protein: CASSSRDRGPGTEAFF

V gene: TRBV5-5
clone size: many
J gene: TRBJ2-5
D gene: NA
CDR3 DNA: TGTGCCAGCAGCTTCTTACAGGTAGAAGAGACCCAGTACTTC
CDR3 protein: CASSFLQVEETQYF

V gene: TRBV5-1
clone size: many
J gene: TRBJ1-1
D gene: TRBD1
CDR3 DNA: TGCGCCAGCAGCTTGCGCCCAGGGGGCAGCACTGAAGCTCTCTTT
CDR3 protein: CASSLRPGGSTEALF

V gene: TRBV30
clone size: many
J gene: TRBJ2-1
D gene: TRBD1
CDR3 DNA: TGTGCCTGGAGTCCGGGACAGGAGTTAGCGGAATACAATAATGAGCAGTTCTTC
CDR3 protein: CAWSPGQELAEYNNEQFF

V gene: TRBV6-5
clone size: NA
J gene: TRBJ1-2
D gene: NA
CDR3 DNA: TGTGCCAGCAGTTACGGGCAGGACCCGAGCTACACCTTC
CDR3 protein: CASSYGQDPSYTF

V gene: TRBV20-1
clone size: many
J gene: TRBJ2-2
D gene: TRBD1
CDR3 DNA: TGCAGTGCTGAGGACAGGGTTGACGGGGAGCTGTTTTTT
CDR3 protein: CSAEDRVDGELFF

V gene: TRBV29-1
clone size: few
J gene: TRBJ2-3
D gene: NA
CDR3 DNA: TGCAGCGTTTTTTGGCTCTTCGAGAGCACAGATACGCAGTATTTT
CDR3 protein: CSVFWLFESTDTQYF

V gene: TRBV9
clone size: NA
J gene: TRBJ1-1
D gene: NA
CDR3 DNA: TGTGCCAGCAGCGTAGCGGCCCGTAGGCAGATGAACACTGAAGCTTTCTTT
CDR3 protein: CASSVAARRQMNTEAFF

V gene: TRBV29-1
clone size: NA
J gene: TRBJ1-1
D gene: NA
CDR3 DNA: TGCAGCGTTTCCATCATGAACACTGATGCTTTCTTT
CDR3 protein: CSVSIMNTDAFF

V gene: TRBV9
clone size: few
J gene: TRBJ1-4
D gene: NA
CDR3 DNA: TGTGCCAGCAGCGCCAGAGGGGCTCCAACTAATGAAAAACTGTTTTTT
CDR3 protein: CASSARGAPTNEKLFF

V gene: TRBV12-3/TRBV12-4
clone size: NA
J gene: TRBJ1-1
D gene: TRBD1
CDR3 DNA: TGTGCCAGCAGTTCAGGACAGGGCGTGAACACTGAAGCTTTCTTT
CDR3 protein: CASSSGQGVNTEAFF

V gene: TRBV19
clone size: many
J gene: TRBJ2-1
D gene: NA
CDR3 DNA: TGTGCCAGTAGTATAGACTACAATGAGCAGTTCTTC
CDR3 protein: CASSIDYNEQFF

V gene: TRBV14
clone size: NA
J gene: TRBJ2-7
D gene: NA
CDR3 DNA: TGTGCCAGCAGCCAAGATACTCGGTTTGGCGAGCAGTACTTC
CDR3 protein: CASSQDTRFGEQYF

V gene: TRBV20-1
clone size: many
J gene: TRBJ2-1
D gene: TRBD2
CDR3 DNA: TGCAGTTGGGGGACTAGCGGTAATCGATGGGCGCAGTTCTTC
CDR3 protein: CSWGTSGNRWAQFF

V gene: TRBV7-9
clone size: few
J gene: TRBJ1-3
D gene: NA
CDR3 DNA: TGTGCCAGCAGCTTCGTTCGGTTCTCTGGAAACACCATATATTTT
CDR3 protein: CASSFVRFSGNTIYF

V gene: TRBV10-1
clone size: NA
J gene: TRBJ1-1
D gene: NA
CDR3 DNA: TGCGCCAGCAGTGCTTCGGGGACCACTGAAGCTTTCTTT
CDR3 protein: CASSASGTTEAFF

V gene: TRBV3-1
clone size: few
J gene: TRBJ2-1
D gene: NA
CDR3 DNA: TGTGCCAGCAGCCAGTGGTCTAACTATGAGCAGTTCTTC
CDR3 protein: CASSQWSNYEQFF

V gene: TRBV18
clone size: NA
J gene: TRBJ1-6
D gene: NA
CDR3 DNA: TGTGCCAGCTCACCATCGGGTAGCTCCTATAATTCACCCCTCCACTTT
CDR3 protein: CASSPSGSSYNSPLHF

V gene: TRBV11-2
clone size: few
J gene: TRBJ2-1
D gene: TRBD1
CDR3 DNA: TGTGCCAGCAGCCCGGGACAGGGACGCGGGGCGATCTACAATGAGCAGTTCTTC
CDR3 protein: CASSPGQGRGAIYNEQFF

V gene: TRBV20-1
clone size: many
J gene: TRBJ1-5
D gene: TRBD1
CDR3 DNA: TGCAGTGCTATTGACAGGGAAGGCAATCAGCCCCAGCATTTT
CDR3 protein: CSAIDREGNQPQHF

V gene: TRBV12-3/TRBV12-4
clone size: many
J gene: TRBJ1-4
D gene: NA
CDR3 DNA: TGTGCCAGCAGCCCACTGGATAGGGCTAATGAAAAACTGTTTTTT
CDR3 protein: CASSPLDRANEKLFF

V gene: TRBV18
clone size: few
J gene: TRBJ1-5
D gene: TRBD1
CDR3 DNA: TGTGCCAGCTCACTGTACGCAGGGGGAACCAATCAGCCCCAGCATTTT
CDR3 protein: CASSLYAGGTNQPQHF

V gene: TRBV20-1
clone size: few
J gene: TRBJ2-7
D gene: NA
CDR3 DNA: TGCAGTGCTACCGGGACACACTACGAGCAGTACTTC
CDR3 protein: CSATGTHYEQYF

V gene: TRBV12-3/TRBV12-4
clone size: many
J gene: TRBJ1-5
D gene: NA
CDR3 DNA: TGTGCCAGCAGTTTCTCCGGGTTTAGTCAGCCCCAGCATTTT
CDR3 protein: CASSFSGFSQPQHF

V gene: TRBV7-6
clone size: NA
J gene: TRBJ1-1
D gene: TRBD1
CDR3 DNA: TGTGCCAGCAGCCCGCAGGGGGAGATTTCTGAAGCTTTCTTT
CDR3 protein: CASSPQGEISEAFF

V gene: TRBV9
clone size: NA
J gene: TRBJ2-5
D gene: NA
CDR3 DNA: TGTGCCAGCGGAACAGGGAGCCAAGAGACCCAGTACTTC
CDR3 protein: CASGTGSQETQYF

V gene: TRBV7-2
clone size: few
J gene: TRBJ2-7
D gene: TRBD2
CDR3 DNA: TGTGCCAGCAGCTTAGCCCCGACTAGCGGAATCTACGAGCAGTACTTC
CDR3 protein: CASSLAPTSGIYEQYF

V gene: TRBV20-1
clone size: NA
J gene: TRBJ1-1
D gene: TRBD1
CDR3 DNA: TGCAGTGCTAGAGATCTGGGACAGGGGGCATTTGGGACTGAAGCTTTCTTT
CDR3 protein: CSARDLGQGAFGTEAFF

V gene: TRBV6-2/TRBV6-3
clone size: many
J gene: TRBJ2-5
D gene: NA
CDR3 DNA: TGTGCCAGCAGTTTCCCGGGACGGCTTCAAGAGACCCAGTACTTC
CDR3 protein: CASSFPGRLQETQYF

V gene: TRBV5-4
clone size: many
J gene: TRBJ2-3
D gene: NA
CDR3 DNA: TGTGCCAGCAGCCATGGACGGGAAGATACGCAGTATTTT
CDR3 protein: CASSHGREDTQYF

V gene: TRBV5-1
clone size: NA
J gene: TRBJ2-3
D gene: NA
CDR3 DNA: TGCGCCAGCAGCTTGGAAATCACAGATACGCAGTATTTT
CDR3 protein: CASSLEITDTQYF

V gene: TRBV21-1
clone size: few
J gene: TRBJ2-3
D gene: NA
CDR3 DNA: TGTGCCAGCAGCCTCACACTCGTGGGGCCAAGGTGCAATGCAATGGGACGTTTCACAGATACGCAGTATTTT
CDR3 protein: CASSLTLVGPRCNAMGRFTDTQYF

V gene: TRBV4-1
clone size: many
J gene: TRBJ2-1
D gene: TRBD1
CDR3 DNA: TGCGCCAGCAGCCAAGAGATCAGGGGGAGCGATGAGCAGTTCTTC
CDR3 protein: CASSQEIRGSDEQFF

V gene: TRBV11-2
clone size: few
J gene: TRBJ2-2
D gene: NA
CDR3 DNA: TGTGCCAGCAGCTTAGATTTCGGGGAGCTGTTTTTT
CDR3 protein: CASSLDFGELFF

V gene: TRBV15
clone size: many
J gene: TRBJ2-5
D gene: NA
CDR3 DNA: TGTGCCACCAGCAGAGATAGGGCAGCCTTAGGGAAGACCCAGTACTTC
CDR3 protein: CATSRDRAALGKTQYF

V gene: TRBV11-3
clone size: many
J gene: TRBJ2-5
D gene: NA
CDR3 DNA: TGTGCCAGCAGCTTAGAAGGAGAGACCCAGTACTTC
CDR3 protein: CASSLEGETQYF

V gene: TRBV12-3/TRBV12-4
clone size: NA
J gene: TRBJ2-1
D gene: TRBD2
CDR3 DNA: TGTGCCAGCACTACCGGGACTAGCGGGGTCTATGAGCAGTTCTTC
CDR3 protein: CASTTGTSGVYEQFF

V gene: TRBV28
clone size: NA
J gene: TRBJ2-7
D gene: TRBD2
CDR3 DNA: TGTGCCAGCAGCAGCGGGGACTACGAGCAGTACTTC
CDR3 protein: CASSSGDYEQYF

V gene: TRBV12-3/TRBV12-4
clone size: NA
J gene: TRBJ1-1
D gene: TRBD1
CDR3 DNA: TGTGCCAGCAGTTTCCCAAGACAGGGGGCTGTTTCGAACACTGAAGCTTTCTTT
CDR3 protein: CASSFPRQGAVSNTEAFF